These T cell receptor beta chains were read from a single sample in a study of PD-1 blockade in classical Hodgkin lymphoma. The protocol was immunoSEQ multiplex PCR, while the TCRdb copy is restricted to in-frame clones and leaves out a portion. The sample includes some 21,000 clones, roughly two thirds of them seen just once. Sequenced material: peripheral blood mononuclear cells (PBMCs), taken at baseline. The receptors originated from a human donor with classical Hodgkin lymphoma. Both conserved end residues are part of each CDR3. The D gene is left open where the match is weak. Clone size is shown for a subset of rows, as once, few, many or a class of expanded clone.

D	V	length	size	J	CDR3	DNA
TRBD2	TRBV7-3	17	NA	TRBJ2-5	CASSLPLKAGAGETQYF	TGTGCCAGCAGCTTGCCTCTAAAAGCGGGAGCGGGAGAGACCCAGTACTTC
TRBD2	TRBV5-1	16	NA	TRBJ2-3	CASGAPGTSGEDTQYF	TGCGCCAGCGGTGCCCCCGGGACTAGCGGGGAAGATACGCAGTATTTT
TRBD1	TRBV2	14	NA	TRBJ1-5	CASSKPDRNPAQHF	TGTGCCAGCAGTAAACCGGACAGGAACCCAGCCCAGCATTTT
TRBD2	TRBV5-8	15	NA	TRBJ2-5	CASSLGLAGEETQYF	TGTGCCAGCAGCTTGGGACTAGCGGGAGAAGAGACCCAGTACTTC
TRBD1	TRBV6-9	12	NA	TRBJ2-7	CASGDSPLEQYF	TGTGCCAGTGGGGACAGTCCGCTCGAGCAGTACTTC
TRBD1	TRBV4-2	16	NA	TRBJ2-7	CASRPDRTGPTYEQYF	TGTGCCAGCAGACCTGATAGGACAGGTCCTACCTACGAGCAGTACTTC
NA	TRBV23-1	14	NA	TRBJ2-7	CASRQLERSYEQYF	TGCGCCAGCAGACAACTGGAGAGGTCCTACGAGCAGTACTTC
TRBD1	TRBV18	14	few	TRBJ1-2	CASSPDRGRDGYTF	TGTGCCAGCTCCCCGGACAGGGGGCGCGATGGCTACACCTTC
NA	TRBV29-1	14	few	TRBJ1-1	CSAREGSGNTEAFF	TGCAGCGCCAGAGAGGGCAGCGGAAACACTGAAGCTTTCTTT
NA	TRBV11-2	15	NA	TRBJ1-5	CASSLGGDPSQPQHF	TGTGCCAGCAGCTTAGGAGGGGACCCTAGCCAGCCCCAGCATTTT
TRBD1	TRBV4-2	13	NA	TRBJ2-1	CASSQDTGGEQFF	TGTGCCAGCAGCCAGGATACAGGGGGTGAGCAGTTCTTC
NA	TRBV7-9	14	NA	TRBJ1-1	CASSFTAMNTEAFF	TGTGCCAGCAGCTTCACGGCGATGAACACTGAAGCTTTCTTT
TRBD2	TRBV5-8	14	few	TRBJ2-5	CASSPGTGGETQYF	TGTGCCAGCTCTCCCGGCACGGGGGGAGAGACCCAGTACTTC
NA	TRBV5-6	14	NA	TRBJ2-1	CASSYDQAYNEQFF	TGTGCCAGCAGTTATGATCAGGCATACAATGAGCAGTTCTTC
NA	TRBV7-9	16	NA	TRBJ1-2	CASSTPSSVIIGGYTF	TGTGCCAGCAGCACCCCCTCGTCCGTGATTATAGGCGGCTACACCTTC
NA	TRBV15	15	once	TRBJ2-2	CATSRIQGNTGELFF	TGTGCCACCAGCAGAATACAGGGGAACACCGGGGAGCTGTTTTTT
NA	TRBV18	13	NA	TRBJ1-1	CASSPRVEAEAFF	TGTGCCAGCTCACCACGGGTCGAGGCTGAAGCTTTCTTT
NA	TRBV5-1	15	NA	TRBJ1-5	CASSFVGGGNQPQHF	TGCGCCAGCAGCTTCGTGGGGGGTGGAAATCAGCCCCAGCATTTT
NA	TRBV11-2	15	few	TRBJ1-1	CASSLVPGLNTEAFF	TGTGCCAGCAGCTTAGTCCCGGGACTGAACACTGAAGCTTTCTTT
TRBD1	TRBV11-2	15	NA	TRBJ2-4	CASSFFGQGANIQYF	TGTGCCAGCAGCTTCTTCGGACAGGGGGCTAACATTCAGTACTTC
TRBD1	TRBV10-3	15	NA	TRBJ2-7	CAISESGQGPYEQYF	TGTGCCATCAGTGAGTCAGGACAGGGACCCTACGAGCAGTACTTC
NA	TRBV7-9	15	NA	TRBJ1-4	CASSLTGRHNEKLFF	TGTGCCAGCAGCTTAACGGGACGGCATAATGAAAAACTGTTTTTT
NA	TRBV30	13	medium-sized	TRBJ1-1	CAYLGRLNTEAFF	TGTGCCTACCTCGGACGGTTGAACACTGAAGCTTTCTTT
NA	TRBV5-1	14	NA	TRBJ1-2	CASSLETVGYGYTF	TGCGCCAGCAGCTTGGAAACAGTGGGCTATGGCTACACCTTC
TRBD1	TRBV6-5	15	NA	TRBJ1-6	CASSSGTGLSSPLHF	TGTGCCAGCAGTTCCGGGACAGGGTTATCTTCACCCCTCCACTTT
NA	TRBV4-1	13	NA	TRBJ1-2	CASSQGGYYGYTF	TGCGCCAGCAGCCAAGGGGGGTACTATGGCTACACCTTC
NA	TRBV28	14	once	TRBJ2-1	CASSFEGGVHEQFF	TGTGCCAGCAGTTTCGAGGGGGGGGTTCATGAGCAGTTCTTC
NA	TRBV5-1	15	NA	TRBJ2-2	CASSFSQPRTGELFF	TGCGCCAGCAGCTTCTCACAGCCTCGGACCGGGGAGCTGTTTTTT
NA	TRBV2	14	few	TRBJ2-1	CASISSQGRNEQFF	TGTGCCAGCATATCTAGCCAGGGCCGTAATGAGCAGTTCTTC
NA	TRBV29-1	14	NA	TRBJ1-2	CSVRQRPPNYGYTF	TGCAGCGTTAGGCAGAGACCTCCTAACTATGGCTACACCTTC
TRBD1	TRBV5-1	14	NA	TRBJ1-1	CASSSGDRGTEAFF	TGCGCCAGCAGCTCGGGGGACAGGGGGACTGAAGCTTTCTTT
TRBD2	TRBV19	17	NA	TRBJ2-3	CASSIETSGSYPDTQYF	TGTGCCAGTAGTATTGAGACTAGCGGGAGTTACCCAGATACGCAGTATTTT
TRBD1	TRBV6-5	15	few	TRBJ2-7	CASSYSGTDFYEQYF	TGTGCCAGCAGTTACTCCGGGACAGATTTCTACGAGCAGTACTTC
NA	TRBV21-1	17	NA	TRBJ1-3	CASSPIRDRGPGNTIYF	TGTGCCAGCAGCCCCATAAGGGACAGGGGGCCTGGAAACACCATATATTTT
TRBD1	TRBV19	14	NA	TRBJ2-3	CASSIGTGTDTQYF	TGTGCCAGTAGTATAGGGACAGGGACAGATACGCAGTATTTT